This T cell receptor (beta chain) was documented in a study of T cell repertoires in cytomegalovirus infection. Study context: Public TCR beta signatures marked donors with CMV infection and the matching HLA. Study-wide findings and caveats: Using cumulative public TCR beta family frequency, the authors identified those who carried CMV together with the relevant HLA.

Per germline, CDR1 DFQATT and CDR2 SNEGSKA (reference sequence). The length of the CDR3 is 14 residues. V shed 0 bases and J shed 2 bases, with 10 bases lying between them. One entry per CDR3 protein results from TCRdb running MiXCR on the reads. The sample has about 300,000 distinct CDR3 sequences, about 8.8% seen once; the top ten hold around 2.6%. This clonotype was seen a handful of times. Its antigen remains unknown. V and J are TRBV20-1 and TRBJ1-2; D not resolved. The source is a human donor in good health (CMV status not recorded). Some clones in this sample may be carry-over from other donors' samples. Sample: PBMCs. CDR3 nucleotides: TGCAGTGCTAGAGATCTGGAAAGGAACTATGGCTACACCTTC. It is translated as CSARDLERNYGYTF.